The 27 T cell receptor beta chains below were found in one sample sequenced in a study of control samples from healthy donors and cancer patients. Clones were sequenced by immunoSEQ multiplex PCR, and TCRdb holds only the in-frame ones, with some missing. In total, the table holds 150,000 to 200,000 clones. Sequencing was performed on blood. The receptors derive from a woman aged 30 to 39 in good health.

This chain links TRBV5-6 with TRBJ2-5; 7 bases agree with TRBD1. CDR1 is SGHDT, CDR2 YYEEEE, per germline. J was trimmed by 1 base and V by 3 bases; bases with no gene match: 6. The CDR3 has 15 amino acids. CDR3 in DNA: TGTGCCAGCAGCTACATACAGGGGAGCCAAGAGACCCAGTACTTC. Translating gives CASSYIQGSQETQYF.

A remark on this clone: Other nucleotide sequences in the sample specify the same CDR3. CDR3 protein: CASSLGQPYGYTF. CDR3 in DNA: TGTGCCAGCAGCTTGGGACAGCCTTATGGCTACACCTTC. The V and J genes are TRBV5-4 and TRBJ1-2; the D gene is possibly TRBD1 (5 bases). The CDR3 consists of 13 residues. Germline assignment: CDR1 SGHNT and CDR2 YYREEE (reference sequence). V was pared by 0 bases and J by 5 bases, with 8 bases between.

The rearrangement uses TRBV3-1 (or the pseudogene TRBV3-2) and TRBJ1-1; D is possibly TRBD1 (5 bases). The V end lost 1 base, the J end lost 3 bases, and 15 bases lay between the germline ends. CDR1 is LGHDT, CDR2 YNNKEL, per germline (reference sequence). This CDR3 comprises 16 residues. In DNA, the CDR3 is TGTGCCAGCAGCCAAGGTGTAAGATGGGGGGACACTGAAGCTTTCTTT. It encodes CASSQGVRWGDTEAFF.

This chain joins TRBV5-4 and TRBJ2-7; weak D call: TRBD2 (6 bases). V gave up 4 bases and J gave up 6 bases, with 20 bases separating them. The CDR3 totals 15 residues. Germline V gives CDR1 SGHNT, CDR2 YYREEE (reference sequence). The CDR3, as DNA: TGTGCCAGCAGCCCTGGGGGGAATCTCCGGGGCGAGCAGTACTTC. Protein: CASSPGGNLRGEQYF.

V and J are TRBV4-1 and TRBJ2-1, with 8 bases lining up with TRBD2. With 4 bases clipped from V and 6 bases from J, the junction kept 5 bases outside the gene matches. The CDR3 contains 14 residues. Germline loops: CDR1 MGHRA, CDR2 YSYEKL. The DNA of the CDR3 is TGCGCCAGCAGCCCGCGGGGGGCTGGCAATGAGCAGTTCTTC. Its translation: CASSPRGAGNEQFF.

Remarks on this clone: Different DNA sequences within this sample yield the same CDR3. This chain joins TRBV9 and TRBJ1-2; tentatively, D is TRBD1 (5 bases). Germline V lookup: CDR1 SGDLS, CDR2 YYNGEE. V lost 3 bases to trimming and J lost 0 bases, with 12 bases between them. CDR3 size: 15 residues. CDR3 residues: CASSARDRANYGYTF. The CDR3 DNA follows: TGTGCCAGCAGCGCCCGTGACAGAGCTAACTATGGCTACACCTTC.

The rearrangement links TRBV7-2 to TRBJ2-7, with 7 bases fitting TRBD1. Germline CDR1 is SGHTA and CDR2 is FQGNSA. The CDR3 totals 14 residues. The J segment lost 2 bases and the V segment lost 5 bases, leaving 6 bases of the junction unmatched. CDR3 DNA sequence: TGTGCCAGCAGCCCGGGGACAGATACCTACGAGCAGTACTTC. Protein sequence: CASSPGTDTYEQYF.

Here the CDR3 reads CASSQDARASGFSSTDTQYF. Written as DNA, the CDR3 is TGTGCCAGCAGCCAAGATGCCCGGGCTAGCGGGTTTTCTAGCACAGATACGCAGTATTTT. The chain links TRBV4-2 to TRBJ2-3, with TRBD2 matching over 8 bases. The CDR3 runs 20 residues. Per the germline V gene, CDR1 is LGHNA and CDR2 is YNFKEQ. The ends lost 0 bases at V and 0 bases at J; junction bases unmatched: 14.

The rearrangement joins TRBV18 to TRBJ1-5, with a weak D call TRBD1 (5 bases). The CDR3 contains 17 residues. Trimming stripped 3 bases from V and 0 bases from J, with 15 bases between. The germline CDR1 and CDR2 sequences are KGHSH and LQKENI. The DNA of the CDR3 is TGTGCCAGCTCACCGGGAGGTGGCGGGGCTAGCAATCAGCCCCAGCATTTT. Translating it yields CASSPGGGGASNQPQHF.

The V gene is TRBV7-9, the J gene TRBJ1-1, with TRBD1 identical over 11 bases. Trimming cost V 7 bases and J 2 bases; bases outside gene matches: 12. Germline CDR1 reads SEHNR; CDR2 reads FQNEAQ (reference sequence). CDR3 length equals 17 residues. The CDR3 nucleotides are TGTGCCAGCACCCCCGCGGGGGACAGGGGGATTAACACTGAAGCTTTCTTT. Its translation: CASTPAGDRGINTEAFF.

The V gene is TRBV18, the J gene TRBJ1-1, with TRBD1 matching over 9 bases. The V segment lost 4 bases and the J segment 4 bases; nucleotides outside the gene matches: 7. This CDR3 comprises 15 residues. The germline gives CDR1 KGHSH, CDR2 LQKENI. CDR3 in DNA: TGTGCCAGCTCACGACTGGACAGGGGCCCCACTGAAGCTTTCTTT. Its protein product is CASSRLDRGPTEAFF.

V gene TRBV10-2 combines with J gene TRBJ2-5, with D perhaps assigned TRBD1 or TRBD2 (5 bases each). Trimming pared 0 bases from V and 5 bases from J, leaving 7 bases between. The CDR3 spans 13 residues. Germline CDR1 is WSHSY and CDR2 is SAAADI. The CDR3: CASSESRGETQYF. In DNA form, the CDR3 reads TGCGCCAGCAGTGAGTCGAGGGGTGAGACCCAGTACTTC.

V usage is TRBV20-1 and J usage is TRBJ1-2; D call uncertain. The germline gives CDR1 DFQATT, CDR2 SNEGSKA (reference sequence). This CDR3 is built from 10 residues. CDR3 sequence: CTLRRYGYTF. In DNA form, the CDR3 reads TGCACCCTTCGGCGGTATGGCTACACCTTC.

The rearrangement uses TRBV6-5 and TRBJ2-3; D may be TRBD1 (6 bases). The germline V gene has CDR1 MNHEY and CDR2 SVGAGI. V shed 4 bases and J shed 2 bases, with 13 bases lying between them. The CDR3 sequence is 15 residues long. The CDR3 here is CASSLGGLATDTQYF. CDR3 DNA sequence: TGTGCCAGCAGTTTAGGGGGTTTAGCCACAGATACGCAGTATTTT.

This sequence joins TRBV7-2 and TRBJ2-1, with D uncertain. The CDR3 is made up of 13 amino acids. Germline values: CDR1 SGHTA, CDR2 FQGNSA. Trimming pared 10 bases from V and 5 bases from J, leaving 15 bases between. The CDR3 is CANSQGLNNEQFF. The CDR3 nucleotides are TGTGCCAACTCCCAAGGGCTAAACAATGAGCAGTTCTTC.

The rearrangement links TRBV12-3 or TRBV12-4 to TRBJ2-5; a weak D match, TRBD1 (5 bases). The V end was cut by 7 bases, the J end by 5 bases, with 11 bases between. The CDR3 covers 12 residues. CDR3 region: CASTHSGETQYF. In DNA, the CDR3 is TGTGCCAGCACTCATTCAGGGGAGACCCAGTACTTC.

The DNA of the CDR3 is TGTGCCAGCAGTTTATTCAGCTCTAATGAAAAACTGTTTTTT. Protein: CASSLFSSNEKLFF. The chain combines TRBV28 with TRBJ1-4, with D unclear. Looked up from germline, CDR1 is MDHEN and CDR2 is SYDVKM. The V end was cut by 1 base, the J end by 3 bases, with 6 bases between. The CDR3 has 14 residues.

The V and J genes are TRBV5-1 and TRBJ2-5, with 8 bases fitting TRBD2. The germline V gene encodes CDR1 SGHRS and CDR2 YFSETQ. The CDR3 contains 21 residues. The ends lost 3 bases at V and 3 bases at J; junction bases unmatched: 25. The CDR3, as DNA: TGCGCCAGCAGCTGGGAGGGGAGAAGCGGGGGACTCTCTCTGGCGAAAGAGACCCAGTACTTC. This translates into CASSWEGRSGGLSLAKETQYF.

This chain connects TRBV7-2 to TRBJ1-5; D call uncertain. Trimming left V 1 base short and J 0 bases short, with 4 bases between. This CDR3 region has 14 residues. Germline CDR1 and CDR2: SGHTA and FQGNSA. CDR3 loop: CASSLGVSNQPQHF. The DNA for the CDR3 is TGTGCCAGCAGCTTAGGGGTTAGCAATCAGCCCCAGCATTTT.

The CDR3 loop reads CASSSGSRGQYF. CDR3 DNA: TGCGCCAGCAGCTCAGGGAGTCGGGGGCAGTACTTC. V usage is TRBV5-1 and J usage is TRBJ2-7, with D tentatively TRBD1 or TRBD2 (5 bases each). Trimming took off 3 bases at V and 9 bases at J, with 13 bases between the two ends. The V gene's germline CDR1 is SGHRS and CDR2 YFSETQ. The CDR3 covers 12 residues.

This sequence joins TRBV5-1 and TRBJ1-2; 8 positions match TRBD1. Trimming cost V 3 bases and J 2 bases; bases outside gene matches: 3. Germline CDR1 SGHRS, CDR2 YFSETQ. The CDR3 contains 14 residues. CDR3 amino acids: CASSWGQANYGYTF. The CDR3 DNA follows: TGCGCCAGCAGCTGGGGACAGGCCAACTATGGCTACACCTTC.

The chain combines TRBV28 with TRBJ2-3; possibly TRBD1 or TRBD2 for D (5 bases each). Trimming took off 3 bases at V and 4 bases at J, with 11 bases between the two ends. The CDR3 has 14 residues. Germline V gene data show CDR1 as MDHEN and CDR2 as SYDVKM. The CDR3 DNA reads as TGTGCCAGCAGTTTGTCTGGGGGTCCAGATACGCAGTATTTT. Translation gives CASSLSGGPDTQYF.

The CDR3 bases are TGTGCCAGCAGTTACTCGATAGGCTTCCCTGATCAGCCCCAGCATTTT. Its protein product is CASSYSIGFPDQPQHF. The chain has TRBV6-5 and TRBJ1-5; D call uncertain. The CDR3 has 16 residues. Trimming removed 0 bases from V and 5 bases from J, with 14 bases in between. CDR1 is MNHEY and CDR2 is SVGAGI in the germline V gene.

The chain carries TRBV28 and TRBJ1-2; possibly TRBD1 for D (5 bases). Germline lookup yields CDR1 MDHEN and CDR2 SYDVKM. CDR3 length: 15 residues. With 7 bases removed from V and 5 bases from J, the gap between germline ends came to 20 bases. DNA for the CDR3: TGTGCCAGCATCCCTTGGGGACCTGAGGGGTATGGCTACACCTTC. This gives the protein CASIPWGPEGYGYTF.

The V call is TRBV5-1, the J call TRBJ2-3; D perhaps matches TRBD1 (6 bases). CDR1 SGHRS and CDR2 YFSETQ come from the germline V gene. Trimming cost V 4 bases and J 3 bases, with 12 bases left between them. This CDR3 comprises 14 residues. Here the CDR3 reads CASSTDRSTDTQYF. DNA of the CDR3: TGCGCCAGCAGCACAGACAGGTCGACAGATACGCAGTATTTT. Full variable domain (outside the CDR3, taken from reference TRBV5-1 and TRBJ2-3): KAGVTQTPRYLIKTRGQQVTLSCSPISGHRSVSWYQQTPGQGLQFLFEYFSETQRNKGNFPGRFSGRQFSNSRSEMNVSTLELGDSALYLCASSTDRSTDTQYFGPGTRLTVL.

The CDR3 nucleotides are TGTGCCAGTGGTGGACCGAACACTGAAGCTTTCTTT. It codes for CASGGPNTEAFF. This chain connects TRBV19 to TRBJ1-1; the D is unclear. The CDR3 is 12 residues long. CDR1 and CDR2 from the germline V gene are LNHDA and SQIVND (reference sequence). The V end was cut by 8 bases, the J end by 1 base, with 8 bases between.

The chain employs TRBV5-1 and TRBJ2-7; 7 bases fit TRBD1. CDR3 length equals 15 residues. CDR1 and CDR2 from the germline V gene are SGHRS and YFSETQ. Trimming cost V 3 bases and J 0 bases; bases outside gene matches: 6. The CDR3 DNA reads TGCGCCAGCAGCTACGACAGGGACATCTCCTACGAGCAGTACTTC. It translates to CASSYDRDISYEQYF.